The 13 T cell receptor beta chains below come from one sample, sequenced in a study of T-cell memory formation after mild COVID-19. In TCRdb, the 5' RACE reads were re-called with MiXCR into one record per CDR3 protein. This repertoire shows 350,000 to 550,000 distinct CDR3 sequences, roughly 18% found once; its top ten account for 20% to 25%. The sequencing sample was made of PBMCs or a T cell subset sorted from them (not recorded which). These receptors were collected from a man aged 18 to 30 who had mild COVID-19 (a few samples of this study predate the infection). Cell type and time point are not known.

V is TRBV7-8 and J is TRBJ2-5; 7 nucleotides match TRBD2. This CDR3 is 15 amino acids long. Germline V gene sequence: CDR1 SGHVS, CDR2 FQNEAQ. V lost 2 bases, J lost 3 bases, and 6 bases stayed unmatched. The CDR3 region has the DNA TGTGCCAGCAGCTTACCCCCTAGCGGTGAAGAGACCCAGTACTTC. The encoded protein is CASSLPPSGEETQYF.

The chain uses TRBV5-5 and TRBJ2-2; 9 bases are shared with TRBD2. CDR3 size: 15 residues. The V gene end was trimmed by 3 bases and the J gene end by 5 bases; junction bases not matched to a gene: 5. Germline CDR1 is SGHKS and CDR2 is YYEKEE (reference sequence). Written as DNA, the CDR3 is TGTGCCAGCAGCTCAAGCGGGGGGAGGACCGGGGAGCTGTTTTTT. Its protein product is CASSSSGGRTGELFF.

V gene TRBV29-1 combines with J gene TRBJ2-3; 8 nucleotides align to TRBD2. With 3 bases clipped from V and 2 bases from J, the junction kept 4 bases outside the gene matches. This CDR3 contains 14 residues. CDR1 and CDR2 from the germline V gene are SQVTM and ANQGSEA. The CDR3 spells CSVERGADTDTQYF. The CDR3 region has the DNA TGCAGCGTTGAGCGGGGGGCGGACACAGATACGCAGTATTTT.

This clonotype was detected a few times. The chain links TRBV2 to TRBJ2-1, with D maybe TRBD1 (6 bases). CDR1 is SNHLY, CDR2 FYNNEI, per germline. The CDR3 runs to 13 residues. V was trimmed by 6 bases and J by 10 bases, leaving 16 bases between them. The CDR3 reads CASRPTGSVEQFF. Here the CDR3 DNA reads TGTGCCAGCAGGCCAACAGGGTCGGTCGAGCAGTTCTTC.

V usage is TRBV6-5 and J usage is TRBJ2-5; a weak D match, TRBD1 (6 bases). CDR3 length: 15 amino acids. V lost 11 bases to trimming and J lost 2 bases, with 21 bases between them. Germline-derived CDR1 and CDR2 are MNHEY and SVGAGI. Here the CDR3 DNA reads TGTGCCGCCACCCCGGGGCCCGGACAGCAAGAGACCCAGTACTTC. Protein sequence: CAATPGPGQQETQYF.

The chain carries TRBV18 and TRBJ1-2; TRBD1 is a possible D gene (5 bases). The CDR3 extends over 14 amino acids. From germline, CDR1 is KGHSH and CDR2 LQKENI. Trimming pared 3 bases from V and 3 bases from J, leaving 11 bases between. The CDR3 region has the DNA TGTGCCAGCTCACCGTTCGGGGGGGACTATGGCTACACCTTC. It yields the protein CASSPFGGDYGYTF.

This clonotype occurred a few times. This sequence joins TRBV5-1 and TRBJ2-1, with 10 nucleotides matching TRBD1. V shed 0 bases, J shed 8 bases, and the junction held 5 bases outside the gene matches. The CDR3 extends over 15 amino acids. In germline, CDR1 is SGHRS, CDR2 YFSETQ. The CDR3 region has the DNA TGCGCCAGCAGCTTGGCCGACAGGGGGCTCGATGAGCAGTTCTTC. Protein product: CASSLADRGLDEQFF. The variable domain in full, completed from reference TRBV5-1 and TRBJ2-1, reads KAGVTQTPRYLIKTRGQQVTLSCSPISGHRSVSWYQQTPGQGLQFLFEYFSETQRNKGNFPGRFSGRQFSNSRSEMNVSTLELGDSALYLCASSLADRGLDEQFFGPGTRLTVL.

This clonotype was observed a few times. The chain couples TRBV10-3 to TRBJ2-2, with 7 bases identical to TRBD1. With 9 bases clipped from V and 2 bases from J, the junction kept 6 bases outside the gene matches. Germline V gene sequence: CDR1 ENHRY, CDR2 SYGVKD. CDR3 size: 14 residues. The CDR3 sequence is CAINRGYNTGELFF. The CDR3 coding sequence is TGTGCCATAAACAGGGGATATAACACCGGGGAGCTGTTTTTT.

The chain recombines TRBV20-1 with TRBJ1-6; the D gene is possibly TRBD1 (6 bases). Deletions cut 2 bases from V and 11 bases from J, with 19 bases between. CDR3 length: 15 amino acids. The germline gives CDR1 DFQATT, CDR2 SNEGSKA (reference sequence). DNA for the CDR3: TGCAGTGCTAGATCGGACAGAGCACAGCAGGCACCCCTCCACTTT. Its translation is CSARSDRAQQAPLHF.

This chain joins TRBV5-1 and TRBJ2-7, with D perhaps given as TRBD1 or TRBD2 (5 bases each). The CDR3 length is 16 residues. In germline, CDR1 is SGHRS, CDR2 YFSETQ. Trimming took off 2 bases at V and 3 bases at J, with 18 bases between the two ends. This chain's CDR3 is CASSLGGRQRHYEQYF. CDR3 sequence (DNA): TGCGCCAGCAGCTTAGGAGGTCGACAGCGCCACTACGAGCAGTACTTC. Full variable domain (outside the CDR3, taken from reference TRBV5-1 and TRBJ2-7): KAGVTQTPRYLIKTRGQQVTLSCSPISGHRSVSWYQQTPGQGLQFLFEYFSETQRNKGNFPGRFSGRQFSNSRSEMNVSTLELGDSALYLCASSLGGRQRHYEQYFGPGTRLTVT.

This clonotype occurred a few times. V and J are TRBV9 and TRBJ1-2; 12 nucleotides match TRBD1. Germline values: CDR1 SGDLS, CDR2 YYNGEE. Trimming at V came to 4 bases and at J to 14 bases, leaving 6 bases not matched to a gene. CDR3 length equals 12 residues. CDR3 residues: CASSKGQGAGTF. CDR3 bases: TGTGCCAGCAGCAAGGGACAGGGGGCTGGGACCTTC.

The CDR3 sequence is CASSVPAGRGTLEETQYF. In DNA form, the CDR3 reads TGTGCCAGCAGCGTACCCGCGGGGAGGGGTACCCTCGAGGAGACCCAGTACTTC. The chain couples TRBV7-9 to TRBJ2-5; 7 bases agree with TRBD2. With V trimmed by 5 bases and J by 5 bases, 20 bases remained unmatched. CDR1 is SEHNR and CDR2 is FQNEAQ in the germline V gene (reference sequence). The length of the CDR3 is 18 residues.

This clonotype was counted between two and nine times. This sequence joins TRBV7-3 and TRBJ2-1; TRBD2 matches at 10 bases. Germline values: CDR1 SGHTA, CDR2 FQGTGA. V gave up 5 bases and J gave up 6 bases; unmatched junction bases: 10. The CDR3 runs to 16 residues. Written as DNA, the CDR3 is TGTGCCAGCAGCCTCCGTCGTAGCGGGGGGATCAATGAGCAGTTCTTC. Its translation is CASSLRRSGGINEQFF.